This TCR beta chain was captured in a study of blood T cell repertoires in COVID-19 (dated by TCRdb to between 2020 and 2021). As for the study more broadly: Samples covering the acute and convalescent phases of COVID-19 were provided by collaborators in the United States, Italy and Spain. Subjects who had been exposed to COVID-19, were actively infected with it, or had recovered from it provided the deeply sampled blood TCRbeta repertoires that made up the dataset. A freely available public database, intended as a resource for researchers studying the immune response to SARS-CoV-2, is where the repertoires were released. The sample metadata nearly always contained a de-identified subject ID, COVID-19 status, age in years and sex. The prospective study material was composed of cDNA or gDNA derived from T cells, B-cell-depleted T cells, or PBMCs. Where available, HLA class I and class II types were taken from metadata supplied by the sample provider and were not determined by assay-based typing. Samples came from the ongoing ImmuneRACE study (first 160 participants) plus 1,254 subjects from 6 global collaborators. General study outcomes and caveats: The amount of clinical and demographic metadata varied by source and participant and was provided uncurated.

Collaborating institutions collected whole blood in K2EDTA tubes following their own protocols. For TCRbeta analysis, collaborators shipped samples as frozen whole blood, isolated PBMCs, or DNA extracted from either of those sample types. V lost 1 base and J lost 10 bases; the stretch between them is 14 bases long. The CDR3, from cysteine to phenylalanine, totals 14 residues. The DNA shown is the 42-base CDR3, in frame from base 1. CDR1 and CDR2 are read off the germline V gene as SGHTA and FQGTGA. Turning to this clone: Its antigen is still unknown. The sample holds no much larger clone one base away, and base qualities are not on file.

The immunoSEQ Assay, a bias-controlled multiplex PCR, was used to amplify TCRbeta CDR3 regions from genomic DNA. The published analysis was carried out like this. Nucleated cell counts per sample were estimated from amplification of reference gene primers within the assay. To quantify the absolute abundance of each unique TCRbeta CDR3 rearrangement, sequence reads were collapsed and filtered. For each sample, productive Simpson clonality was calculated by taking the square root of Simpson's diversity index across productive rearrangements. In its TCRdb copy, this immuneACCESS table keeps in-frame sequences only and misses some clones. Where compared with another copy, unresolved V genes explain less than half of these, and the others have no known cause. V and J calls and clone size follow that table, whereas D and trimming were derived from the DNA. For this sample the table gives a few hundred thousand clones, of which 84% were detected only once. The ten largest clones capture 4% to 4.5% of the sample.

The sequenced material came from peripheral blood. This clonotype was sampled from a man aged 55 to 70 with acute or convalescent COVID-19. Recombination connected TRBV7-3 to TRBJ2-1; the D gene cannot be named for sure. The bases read TGTGCCAGCAGCTTAAATTCCGCAAGGAGCGAGCAGTTCTTC. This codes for CASSLNSARSEQFF.